This T cell receptor beta chain was sequenced for a study of blood T cells in healthy people across ages. Findings and caveats of the study: Using unsorted PBMCs precluded a conclusive naive versus antigen-experienced comparison.

Each sample gave at least 7 million isolated PBMCs. A minimum of 5 micrograms of total RNA was extracted per sample. Through a sample-barcoded 5' primer and a J-beta primer mix, a second PCR was run for roughly 6 to 12 cycles. MiXCR, run by TCRdb on the 5' RACE reads, gives a single entry per CDR3 protein. The repertoire includes about 930,000 distinct CDR3 sequences, almost 30% of them detected once, and 10% sits in the top ten. CDR3 length: 14 amino acids. Trimming left V 4 bases short and J 4 bases short, with 10 bases between. Germline CDR1 and CDR2: LGHDT and YNNKEL (reference sequence). At least ten counts were recorded for this clonotype. The antigen is unknown. These records were also assigned to another study, of T cells of mothers and their children. That source notes: Over 9.5 million TCR beta CDR3 reads were obtained from each mother, and about 3 million from each child.

Sequencing was carried out using blood. This clonotype originated in a woman aged 35 to 49 in good health. The rearrangement joins TRBV3-1 to TRBJ1-4; D uncertain. This chain's CDR3 is CASSPPERNEKLFF. In DNA form, the CDR3 reads TGTGCCAGCAGCCCTCCGGAGCGTAATGAAAAACTGTTTTTT. Full variable domain (missing parts from reference TRBV3-1 and TRBJ1-4): DTAVSQTPKYLVTQMGNDKSIKCEQNLGHDTMYWYKQDSKKFLKIMFSYNNKELIINETVPNRFSPKSPDKAHLNLHINSLELGDSAVYFCASSPPERNEKLFFGSGTQLSVL.